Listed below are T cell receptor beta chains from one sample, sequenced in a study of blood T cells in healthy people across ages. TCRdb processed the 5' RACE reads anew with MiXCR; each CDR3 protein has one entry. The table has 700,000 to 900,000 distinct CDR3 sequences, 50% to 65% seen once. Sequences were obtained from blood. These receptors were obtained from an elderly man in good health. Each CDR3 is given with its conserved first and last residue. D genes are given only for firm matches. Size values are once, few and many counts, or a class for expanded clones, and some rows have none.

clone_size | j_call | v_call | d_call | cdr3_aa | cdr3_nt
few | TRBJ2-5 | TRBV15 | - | CATSREETQYF | TGTGCCACCAGCAGAGAAGAGACCCAGTACTTC
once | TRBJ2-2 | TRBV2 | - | CASSVIWRATNTGELFF | TGTGCCAGCAGTGTAATCTGGCGGGCCACGAACACCGGGGAGCTGTTTTTT
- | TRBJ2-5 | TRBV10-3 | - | CAISGTGQETQYF | TGTGCCATCAGTGGGACTGGCCAAGAGACCCAGTACTTC
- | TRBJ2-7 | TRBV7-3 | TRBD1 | CASSPTGTGGRSDEQYF | TGTGCCAGCAGCCCAACCGGGACAGGGGGCAGGTCTGACGAGCAGTACTTC
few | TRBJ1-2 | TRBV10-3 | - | CAISESAWTAFYGYTF | TGTGCCATCAGTGAGTCTGCCTGGACAGCCTTCTATGGCTACACCTTC
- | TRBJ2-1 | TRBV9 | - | CASSVALGEQFF | TGTGCCAGCAGCGTAGCTCTCGGTGAGCAGTTCTTC
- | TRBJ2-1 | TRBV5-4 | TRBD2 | CASSRGIGTRGANEQFF | TGTGCCAGCAGCCGTGGGATCGGGACTAGGGGAGCAAATGAGCAGTTCTTC
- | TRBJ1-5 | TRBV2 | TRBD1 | CASSGQGARSPQHF | TGTGCCAGCAGTGGACAGGGAGCAAGATCGCCCCAGCATTTT
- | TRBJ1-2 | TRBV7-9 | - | CASSFTPGDGYTF | TGTGCCAGCAGCTTCACGCCAGGGGATGGCTACACCTTC
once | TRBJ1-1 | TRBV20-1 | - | CSAPMRTEAFF | TGCAGTGCCCCGATGAGGACTGAAGCTTTCTTT
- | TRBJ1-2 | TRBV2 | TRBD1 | CASSKGQGTNYGYTF | TGTGCCAGCTCCAAAGGACAGGGAACAAACTATGGCTACACCTTC
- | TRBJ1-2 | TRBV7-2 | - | CASSPDSSSVGYTF | TGTGCCAGCAGCCCGGACAGTAGTTCGGTGGGCTACACCTTC
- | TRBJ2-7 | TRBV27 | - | CASSPGTYHEQYF | TGTGCCAGCAGTCCGGGGACTTACCACGAGCAGTACTTC
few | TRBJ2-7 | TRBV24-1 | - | CATSEANRPYEQYF | TGTGCCACCAGTGAGGCGAACAGACCCTACGAGCAGTACTTC
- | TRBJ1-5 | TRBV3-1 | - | CASSQLPSANQPQHF | TGTGCCAGCAGCCAGCTACCCTCTGCCAATCAGCCCCAGCATTTT
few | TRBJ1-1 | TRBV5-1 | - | CASSLTVKGMNTEAFF | TGCGCCAGCAGCTTGACAGTTAAGGGCATGAACACTGAAGCTTTCTTT
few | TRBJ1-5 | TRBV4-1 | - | CASSTGPGTSQPQHF | TGCGCCAGCAGCACTGGTCCGGGCACTTCTCAGCCCCAGCATTTT
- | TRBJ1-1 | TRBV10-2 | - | CASRFWDTEAFF | TGCGCCAGCCGGTTCTGGGACACTGAAGCTTTCTTT
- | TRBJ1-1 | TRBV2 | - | CASSEELNTEAFF | TGTGCCAGCAGTGAAGAACTGAACACTGAAGCTTTCTTT
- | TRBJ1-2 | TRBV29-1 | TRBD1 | CSVVLGTGGKSYTF | TGCAGCGTTGTGCTTGGGACAGGGGGGAAAAGCTACACCTTC
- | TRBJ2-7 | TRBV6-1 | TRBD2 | CASSGTSWYEQYF | TGTGCCAGCAGTGGGACTAGCTGGTACGAGCAGTACTTC
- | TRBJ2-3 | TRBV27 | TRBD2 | CASSLFPLAGGKFTQYF | TGTGCCAGCAGTTTATTCCCACTAGCGGGAGGGAAGTTTACGCAGTATTTT
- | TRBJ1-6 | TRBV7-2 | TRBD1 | CASTAGTGYSPLHF | TGTGCCAGCACCGCCGGGACAGGGTATTCACCCCTCCACTTT
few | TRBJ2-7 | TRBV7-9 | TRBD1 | CASRRGWTGEPYEQYF | TGTGCCAGCAGACGGGGGTGGACAGGGGAGCCCTACGAGCAGTACTTC
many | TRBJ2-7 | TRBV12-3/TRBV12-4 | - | CASSIGRRLYEQYF | TGTGCCAGCAGTATAGGACGCCGTCTGTACGAGCAGTACTTC
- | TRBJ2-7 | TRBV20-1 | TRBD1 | CSARGQWPPYEQYF | TGCAGTGCTAGGGGACAGTGGCCTCCCTACGAGCAGTACTTC
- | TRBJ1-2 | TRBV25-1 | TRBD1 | CASSAPRRAGGSGYTF | TGTGCCAGCAGTGCCCCAAGGCGGGCAGGGGGATCGGGCTACACCTTC
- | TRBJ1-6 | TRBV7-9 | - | CASSLAKSISPLHF | TGTGCCAGCAGCTTAGCAAAAAGCATATCACCCCTCCACTTT
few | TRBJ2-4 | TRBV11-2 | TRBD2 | CASSLELAENIQYF | TGTGCCAGCAGCTTAGAACTAGCGGAGAACATTCAGTACTTC
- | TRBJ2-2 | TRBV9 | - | CASSSRLGTGELFF | TGTGCCAGCAGCTCCAGGCTAGGGACCGGGGAGCTGTTTTTT
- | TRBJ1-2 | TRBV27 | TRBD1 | CASSFAGGFHGYTF | TGTGCCAGCAGTTTTGCAGGGGGTTTCCATGGCTACACCTTC
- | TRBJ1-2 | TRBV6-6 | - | CASRPDGTIYGYTF | TGTGCCAGCAGGCCAGACGGGACAATCTATGGCTACACCTTC
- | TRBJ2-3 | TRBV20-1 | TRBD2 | CSARAQRLAGESRYAYF | TGCAGTGCTAGAGCTCAAAGACTAGCGGGAGAGTCCAGATACGCGTATTTT
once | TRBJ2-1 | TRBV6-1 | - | CASDQGHNEQFF | TGTGCCAGCGACCAGGGGCACAATGAGCAGTTCTTC
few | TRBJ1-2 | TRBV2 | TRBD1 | CASTQGRGRKKGYTF | TGTGCCAGCACGCAAGGCAGGGGGCGAAAAAAGGGCTACACCTTC
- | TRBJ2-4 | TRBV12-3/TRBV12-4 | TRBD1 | CASRITGGGYNEQYF | TGTGCCAGCAGGATCACAGGGGGCGGCTACAATGAGCAGTACTTC
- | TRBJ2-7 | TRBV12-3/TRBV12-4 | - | CASSLGSRNEQYF | TGTGCCAGCAGTTTAGGGTCCAGGAACGAGCAGTACTTC
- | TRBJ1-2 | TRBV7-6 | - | CASSFPGYGHTF | TGTGCCAGCAGCTTTCCGGGCTATGGCCACACCTTC
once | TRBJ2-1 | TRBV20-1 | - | CSAEADRAEQFF | TGCAGTGCGGAAGCGGACCGGGCAGAGCAGTTCTTC
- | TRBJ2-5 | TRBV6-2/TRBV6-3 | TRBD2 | CASSYWTSGNQETQYF | TGTGCCAGCAGTTACTGGACTAGCGGGAACCAAGAGACCCAGTACTTC
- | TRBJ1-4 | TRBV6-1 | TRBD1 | CASSGPGQVNEKLFF | TGTGCCAGCAGTGGCCCGGGACAGGTTAATGAAAAACTGTTTTTT
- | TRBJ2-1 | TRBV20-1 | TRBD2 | CSARNSGGQFF | TGCAGTGCTAGAAACAGCGGGGGGCAGTTCTTC
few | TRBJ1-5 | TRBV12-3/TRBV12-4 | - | CASSYRHNFGGGNQPQHF | TGTGCCAGCAGTTATCGGCACAACTTCGGCGGCGGCAATCAGCCCCAGCATTTT
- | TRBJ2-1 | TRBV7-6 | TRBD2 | CASSLEYRSISGRADEQFF | TGTGCCAGCAGCTTAGAGTACAGGAGCATTAGCGGGAGGGCAGATGAGCAGTTCTTC
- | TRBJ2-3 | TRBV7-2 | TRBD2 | CASSDGLARDTQYF | TGTGCCAGCAGCGACGGACTAGCGAGGGATACGCAGTATTTT
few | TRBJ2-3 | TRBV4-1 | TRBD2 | CASSQMGLAGTDTQYF | TGCGCCAGCAGCCAAATGGGACTAGCGGGAACAGATACGCAGTATTTT